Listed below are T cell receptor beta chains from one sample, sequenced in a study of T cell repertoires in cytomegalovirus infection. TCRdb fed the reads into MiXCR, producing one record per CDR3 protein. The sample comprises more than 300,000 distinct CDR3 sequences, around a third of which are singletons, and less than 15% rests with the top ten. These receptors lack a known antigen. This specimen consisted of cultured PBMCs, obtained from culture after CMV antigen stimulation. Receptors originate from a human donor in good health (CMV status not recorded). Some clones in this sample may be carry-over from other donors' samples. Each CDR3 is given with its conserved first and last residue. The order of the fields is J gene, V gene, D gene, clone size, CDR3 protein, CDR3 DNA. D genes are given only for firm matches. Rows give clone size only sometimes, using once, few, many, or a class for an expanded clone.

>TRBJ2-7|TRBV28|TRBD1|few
CASTTGSSYEQYF
TGTGCCAGCACGACAGGGAGCTCCTACGAGCAGTACTTC
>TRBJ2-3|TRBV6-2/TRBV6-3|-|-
CASSYRPGVRQDTQYF
TGTGCCAGCAGTTACCGCCCGGGAGTGCGGCAAGATACGCAGTATTTT
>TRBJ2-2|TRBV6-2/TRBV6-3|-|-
CASTQGGAGELFF
TGTGCCAGCACCCAGGGGGGAGCCGGGGAGCTGTTTTTT
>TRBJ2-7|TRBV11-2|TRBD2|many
CASREAGARSYEQYF
TGTGCCAGCAGGGAAGCGGGAGCTCGTTCCTACGAGCAGTACTTC
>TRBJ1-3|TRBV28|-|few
CASSSAVSGNTIYF
TGTGCCAGCAGTTCCGCGGTCTCTGGAAACACCATATATTTT
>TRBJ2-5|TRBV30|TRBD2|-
CAWTSGSQETQYF
TGTGCCTGGACTAGCGGGAGCCAAGAGACCCAGTACTTC
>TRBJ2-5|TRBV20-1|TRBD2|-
CSAARLAGDGETQYF
TGCAGTGCAGCCCGGCTAGCGGGAGATGGAGAGACCCAGTACTTC
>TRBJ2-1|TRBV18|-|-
CASSPSRGDYNEQFF
TGTGCCAGCTCACCGAGTCGCGGGGACTACAATGAGCAGTTCTTC
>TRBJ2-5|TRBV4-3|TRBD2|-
CASSHSAGLQETQYF
TGCGCCAGCAGCCACTCAGCGGGGTTACAAGAGACCCAGTACTTC
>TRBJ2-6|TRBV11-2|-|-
CASSRVGRAGANVLTF
TGTGCCAGCAGCCGAGTGGGTAGGGCTGGGGCCAACGTCCTGACTTTC
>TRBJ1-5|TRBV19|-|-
CASIGRWGYNQPQHF
TGTGCCAGTATCGGCCGGTGGGGGTACAATCAGCCCCAGCATTTT
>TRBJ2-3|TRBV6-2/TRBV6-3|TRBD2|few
CASSRGLAGVQYF
TGTGCCAGCAGCCGGGGACTAGCGGGAGTACAGTATTTT
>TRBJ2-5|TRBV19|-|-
CASSIWGAHETQYF
TGTGCCAGTAGTATTTGGGGGGCGCACGAGACCCAGTACTTC
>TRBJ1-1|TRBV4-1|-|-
CASSQARGSPTEAFF
TGCGCCAGCAGCCAAGCTAGGGGCAGCCCCACTGAAGCTTTCTTT
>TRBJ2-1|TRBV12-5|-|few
CASGLVQVAAYNEQFF
TGTGCTAGTGGTTTGGTACAGGTAGCGGCTTACAATGAGCAGTTCTTC
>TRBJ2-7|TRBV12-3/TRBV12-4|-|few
CASSLRRQGHISYEQYF
TGTGCCAGCAGTCTCAGACGTCAGGGCCACATCTCCTACGAGCAGTACTTC
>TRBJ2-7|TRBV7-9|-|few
CASSLGAMGSAYEQYF
TGTGCCAGCAGCTTAGGGGCCATGGGTAGCGCCTACGAGCAGTACTTC
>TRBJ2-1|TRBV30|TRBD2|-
CAWGRALAGVNEQFF
TGTGCCTGGGGAAGGGCACTAGCGGGAGTAAATGAGCAGTTCTTC
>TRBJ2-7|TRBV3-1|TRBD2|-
CATSRTSAYEQYF
TGTGCCACTTCACGGACTAGCGCCTACGAGCAGTACTTC
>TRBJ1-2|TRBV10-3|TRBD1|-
CASSRDSGLNYGYTF
TGTGCCAGTAGCCGGGACAGCGGCCTTAACTATGGCTACACCTTC
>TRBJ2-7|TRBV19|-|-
CATSRERMYEQYF
TGTGCCACCAGCCGAGAGAGAATGTACGAGCAGTACTTC
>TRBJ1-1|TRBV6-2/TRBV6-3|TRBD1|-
CASTWTGRMNTEAFF
TGTGCCAGCACTTGGACAGGGCGCATGAACACTGAAGCTTTCTTT
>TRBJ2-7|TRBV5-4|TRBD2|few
CASSPQRGPPYEQYF
TGTGCCAGCAGCCCGCAGCGGGGGCCACCCTACGAGCAGTACTTC
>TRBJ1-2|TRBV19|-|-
CASRVLVAGKYGYTF
TGTGCCAGTAGGGTCCTTGTGGCGGGCAAATATGGCTACACCTTC
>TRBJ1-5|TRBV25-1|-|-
CASSDLNQPQHF
TGTGCCAGCAGTGACCTGAATCAGCCCCAGCATTTT
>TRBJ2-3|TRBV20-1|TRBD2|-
CSAPGLAGGLPDTQYF
TGCAGTGCCCCGGGACTAGCGGGAGGGTTGCCAGATACGCAGTATTTT
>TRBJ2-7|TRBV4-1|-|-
CASSQETSLSYEQYF
TGCGCCAGCAGCCAAGAAACAAGCCTCTCCTACGAGCAGTACTTC
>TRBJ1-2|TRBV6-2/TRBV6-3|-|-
CASEPVGGGYGYTF
TGTGCCAGCGAACCGGTCGGGGGAGGCTATGGCTACACCTTC
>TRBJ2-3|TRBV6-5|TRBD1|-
CASSYQGVWDTQYF
TGTGCCAGCAGTTACCAGGGGGTTTGGGATACGCAGTATTTT
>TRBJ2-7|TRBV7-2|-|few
CASSTDPSYEQYF
TGTGCCAGCAGCACGGACCCATCCTACGAGCAGTACTTC
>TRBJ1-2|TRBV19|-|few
CASTKTELWDGYTF
TGTGCCAGCACCAAGACAGAGTTATGGGATGGCTACACCTTC
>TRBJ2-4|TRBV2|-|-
CASSESSRQNIQYF
TGTGCCAGCAGTGAATCAAGCCGCCAAAACATTCAGTACTTC
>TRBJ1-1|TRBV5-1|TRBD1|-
CASSLRQGETEAFF
TGCGCCAGCAGCTTACGACAGGGGGAGACTGAAGCTTTCTTT
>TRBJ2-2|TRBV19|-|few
CASSQGGSANTGELFF
TGTGCCAGTAGTCAGGGGGGCTCCGCGAACACCGGGGAGCTGTTTTTT
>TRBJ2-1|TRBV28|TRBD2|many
CASTPPSGGSSYNEQFF
TGTGCCAGCACCCCCCCCAGCGGCGGGAGCTCCTACAATGAGCAGTTCTTC
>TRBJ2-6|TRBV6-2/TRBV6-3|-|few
CASSYPTDRSGANVLTF
TGTGCCAGCAGTTACCCGACGGACCGATCTGGGGCCAACGTCCTGACTTTC
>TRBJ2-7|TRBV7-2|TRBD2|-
CASSLRLAGDEQYF
TGTGCCAGCAGCTTACGGCTAGCGGGAGACGAGCAGTACTTC
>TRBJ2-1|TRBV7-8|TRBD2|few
CASSSGRNEQFF
TGTGCCAGCAGCAGCGGGAGAAATGAGCAGTTCTTC
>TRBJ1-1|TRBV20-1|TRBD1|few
CKPTTGDRDTEAFF
TGCAAACCTACAACTGGGGACAGGGATACTGAAGCTTTCTTT
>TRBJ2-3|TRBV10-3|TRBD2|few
CAISGTGTSGRAKTFADTQYF
TGTGCCATCAGTGGGACCGGGACTAGCGGGAGGGCCAAAACTTTCGCAGATACGCAGTATTTT
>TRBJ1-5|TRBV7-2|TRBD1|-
CASSLAGDRRPQHF
TGTGCCAGCAGCTTAGCTGGGGACAGGCGGCCCCAGCATTTT
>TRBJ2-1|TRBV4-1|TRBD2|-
CASSQGLRLAGGPRDNEQFF
TGCGCCAGCAGCCAAGGCTTAAGACTAGCGGGAGGTCCCAGGGACAATGAGCAGTTCTTC
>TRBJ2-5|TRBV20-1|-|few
CSARGALRDWTQETQYF
TGCAGTGCTAGAGGGGCACTCCGAGATTGGACGCAAGAGACCCAGTACTTC
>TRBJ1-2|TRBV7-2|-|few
CASSLALGDGYTF
TGTGCCAGCAGCTTAGCGCTGGGGGATGGCTACACCTTC
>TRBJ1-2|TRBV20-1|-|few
CSASPQSNYGYTF
TGCAGTGCTAGTCCACAGAGTAACTATGGCTACACCTTC